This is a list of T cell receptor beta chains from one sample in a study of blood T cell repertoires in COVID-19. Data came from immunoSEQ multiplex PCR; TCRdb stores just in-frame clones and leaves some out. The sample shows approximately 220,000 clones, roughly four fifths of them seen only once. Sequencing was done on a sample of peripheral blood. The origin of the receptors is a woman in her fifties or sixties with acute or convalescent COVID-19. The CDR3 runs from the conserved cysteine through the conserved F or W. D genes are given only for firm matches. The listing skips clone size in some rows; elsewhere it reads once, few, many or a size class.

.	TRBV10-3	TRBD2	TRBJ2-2	TGTGCCATCAGTGTAATAAGCGGGGTCAGACGAAACACCGGGGAGCTGTTTTTT	CAISVISGVRRNTGELFF
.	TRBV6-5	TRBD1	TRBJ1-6	TGTGCCAGCAGGAACCCGACAGGGGATAATTCACCCCTCCACTTT	CASRNPTGDNSPLHF
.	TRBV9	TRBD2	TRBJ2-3	TGTGCCAGCAGCGCCGAACTAGCGGGGCCCACAGATACGCAGTATTTT	CASSAELAGPTDTQYF
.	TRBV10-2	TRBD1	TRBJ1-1	TGCGCCAGCAGGGTGACAGGGGGGAACACTGAAGCTTTCTTT	CASRVTGGNTEAFF
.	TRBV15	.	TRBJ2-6	TGTGCCACCAGCAGAGGGGGAGTATCTGGGGCCAACGTCCTGACTTTC	CATSRGGVSGANVLTF
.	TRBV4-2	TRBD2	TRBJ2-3	TGTGCCAGCAGCCCACATACTAGCGGGGGGGTAGGTACGCAGTATTTT	CASSPHTSGGVGTQYF
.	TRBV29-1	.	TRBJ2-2	TGCAGCGTTGATTTAGACAGTACGAACACCGGGGAGCTGTTTTTT	CSVDLDSTNTGELFF
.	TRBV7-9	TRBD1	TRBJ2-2	TGTGCCAGCAGCTTAGGTCTGCGTTGGGGGACAGAGAACACCGGGGAGCTGTTTTTT	CASSLGLRWGTENTGELFF
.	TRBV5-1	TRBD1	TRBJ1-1	TGCGCCAGCAGCTTGAGGGCAGGGGGTACGAACACTGAAGCTTTCTTT	CASSLRAGGTNTEAFF
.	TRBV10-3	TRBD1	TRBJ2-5	TGTGCCATCAGTTCCACCGGGACAGGGGTGCAAGAGACCCAGTACTTC	CAISSTGTGVQETQYF
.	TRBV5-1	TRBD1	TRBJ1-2	TGCGCCAGCAGCTTAGGACAGGGATTTAGTGGCTACACCTTC	CASSLGQGFSGYTF
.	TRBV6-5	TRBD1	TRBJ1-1	TGTGCCAGCGCCAGGGGGGACACTGAAGCTTTCTTT	CASARGDTEAFF
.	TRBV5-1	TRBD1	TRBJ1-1	TGCGCCAGCAGCTTCCACGGACAGGGGGCAACTGAAGCTTTCTTT	CASSFHGQGATEAFF
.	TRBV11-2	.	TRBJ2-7	TGTGCCAGCAGCTTAGATCTATTTAGGAGGGAGGCTGGAAACGAGCAGTACTTC	CASSLDLFRREAGNEQYF
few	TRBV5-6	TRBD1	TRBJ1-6	TGTGCCAGCAGCAGTCGACAGGGGTTCTCACCCCTCCACTTT	CASSSRQGFSPLHF
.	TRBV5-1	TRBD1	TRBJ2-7	TGCGCCAGCAGCTTGCCGGACAGGGGCGACGAGCAGTACTTC	CASSLPDRGDEQYF
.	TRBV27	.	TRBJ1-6	TGTGCCAGCAGTTCGTACGGGCGAGGGTCACCCCTCCACTTT	CASSSYGRGSPLHF
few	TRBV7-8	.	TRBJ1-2	TGTGCCAGCAGCTTGCGGCAGGGGAACTATGGCTACACCTTC	CASSLRQGNYGYTF
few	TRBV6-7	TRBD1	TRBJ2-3	TGTGCCAGCAGTTACCCGAACAGGGGTACAGATACGCAGTATTTT	CASSYPNRGTDTQYF
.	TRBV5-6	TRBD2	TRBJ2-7	TGTGCCAGCAGCCTGCTAGCGGGTTCTAGCTACGAGCAGTACTTC	CASSLLAGSSYEQYF
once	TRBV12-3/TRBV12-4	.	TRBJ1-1	TGTGCCAGCAGCCCCCGAAGGGGTAAGCGTTTCTTT	CASSPRRGKRFF
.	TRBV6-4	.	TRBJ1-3	TGTGCCAGCAGTGACTCCGGCGGGCCCTCTGGAAACACCATATATTTT	CASSDSGGPSGNTIYF
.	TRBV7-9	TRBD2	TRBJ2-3	TGTGCCAGCAGCCCTTCCACTAGCGGGGGAGCAGATACGCAGTATTTT	CASSPSTSGGADTQYF
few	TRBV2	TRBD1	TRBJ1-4	TGTGCCAGCAGGTTACGGGACAGGGAAAAACTGTTTTTT	CASRLRDREKLFF
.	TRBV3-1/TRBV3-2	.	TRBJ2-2	TGTGCCAGCAGTCCCATGAACACCGGGGAGCTGTTTTTT	CASSPMNTGELFF
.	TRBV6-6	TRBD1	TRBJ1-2	TGTGCCAGCAGTTATCAGGCAGGGGGCCATGGAAATGGCTACACCTTC	CASSYQAGGHGNGYTF
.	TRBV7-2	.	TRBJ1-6	TGTGCCAGCAGCTTAGGCCCCCGACGGAGCTCCTATAATTCACCCCTCCACTTT	CASSLGPRRSSYNSPLHF
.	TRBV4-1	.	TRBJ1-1	TGCGCCAGCAGCCAAGAAATTCCGAGGAGGGCGTTGAACACTGAAGCTTTCTTT	CASSQEIPRRALNTEAFF
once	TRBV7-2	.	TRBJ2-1	TGTGCCAGCAGCTTAAAAGGGGGGGGATCCTACAATGAGCAGTTCTTC	CASSLKGGGSYNEQFF
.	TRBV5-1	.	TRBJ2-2	TGCGCCAGCAGCTTGGGCGGAAACACCGGGGAGCTGTTTTTT	CASSLGGNTGELFF
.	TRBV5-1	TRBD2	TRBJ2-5	TGCGCCAGCAGCTTTGAACTAGCGGGGGGCCGGGGGACCCAGTACTTC	CASSFELAGGRGTQYF
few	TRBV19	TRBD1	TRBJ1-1	TGTGCCAGTGGGGGTAGGGACAGCGAAGCTTTCTTT	CASGGRDSEAFF